Sequencing of this T cell receptor beta chain was carried out in a study of human T cells and chemical hapten exposure. MiXCR, applied by TCRdb to the RACE reads, yields one record per CDR3 protein. The sample shows around 380,000 distinct CDR3 sequences, about 4.4% of them seen only once. Time point specified: patch test 1, 2 weeks after DPC sensitization. As for treatment: therapeutic diphenylcyclopropenone sensitization with weekly scalp DPC. Germline CDR1 reads SGHKS; CDR2 reads YYEKEE (reference sequence). With 0 bases removed from V and 0 bases from J, the gap between germline ends came to 9 bases. The CDR3 length is 15 residues.

The chain combines TRBV5-5 with TRBJ2-5, with D unclear. The source material was whole blood, sampled in connection with sensitization to the hapten diphenylcyclopropenone (DPC). This TCR derives from a woman aged 45-65 years with alopecia areata. Some clones in this sample may be carry-over from other donors' samples. This CDR3 reads CASSLEPTYQETQYF. CDR3 sequence (DNA): TGTGCCAGCAGCTTGGAACCAACGTACCAAGAGACCCAGTACTTC.